These 15 T cell receptor beta chains were sequenced from one sample in a study of blood T cell repertoires in COVID-19. The method was immunoSEQ multiplex PCR; TCRdb's version includes in-frame clones alone and lacks a portion of them. The table includes 190,000 or so clones, 85% detected once. The sequenced material came from PBMCs or T cells enriched from blood (not recorded which). The receptors were sampled from a man in his forties or fifties who had recovered from COVID-19.

This rearrangement joins TRBV13 to TRBJ2-3; 8 bases line up with TRBD2. From germline, CDR1 is PRHDT and CDR2 FYEKMQ (reference sequence). This CDR3 has 18 residues. The junction had 13 bases not matched to a gene; V was cut back by 5 bases and J by 0 bases. CDR3 protein: CASSTLAGTSVSTDTQYF. The CDR3 DNA reads TGTGCCAGCAGCACCTTAGCGGGGACGAGTGTAAGCACAGATACGCAGTATTTT.

J is TRBJ2-5 and V is TRBV27; 8 bases match TRBD2. The CDR3 consists of 14 residues. Germline CDR1 reads MNHEY; CDR2 reads SMNVEV (reference sequence). The J segment lost 4 bases and the V segment lost 5 bases, leaving 6 bases of the junction unmatched. CDR3 loop: CASSSGLAGETQYF. CDR3 nucleotide sequence: TGTGCCAGCAGTAGTGGACTAGCAGGAGAGACCCAGTACTTC.

This clone has just one count. The chain has TRBV6-2 or TRBV6-3 and TRBJ2-5; D uncertain. CDR1 and CDR2 from the germline V gene are MNHEY and SVGEGT. V dropped 0 bases and J dropped 2 bases, with 7 bases sitting between them. This CDR3 spans 14 amino acids. CDR3 DNA sequence: TGTGCCAGCAGTTACTCCCTATTACAAGAGACCCAGTACTTC. Translation gives CASSYSLLQETQYF.

The J gene is TRBJ2-2, the V gene TRBV6-4; maybe TRBD1 (6 bases). The CDR3 loop spans 13 amino acids. Germline CDR1 reads MRHNA; CDR2 reads SNTAGT. V lost 6 bases, J lost 3 bases, and 8 bases lay in between. CDR3 DNA: TGTGCCAGCAGGGACAGAGACACCGGGGAGCTGTTTTTT. Translated: CASRDRDTGELFF.

The rearrangement links TRBV6-5 to TRBJ1-6, with 10 bases lining up with TRBD1. Germline values: CDR1 MNHEY, CDR2 SVGAGI. With V trimmed by 10 bases and J by 9 bases, 6 bases remained unmatched. The CDR3 has 13 residues. The CDR3 sequence is CATRDRGFSPLHF. The CDR3 nucleotides are TGTGCCACCAGGGACAGGGGCTTTTCACCCCTCCACTTT.

V usage is TRBV14 and J usage is TRBJ2-5; D not resolved. The CDR3 is 14 residues long. With 3 bases removed from V and 0 bases from J, the gap between germline ends came to 8 bases. The germline gives CDR1 SGHDN, CDR2 FVKESK. Here the CDR3 DNA reads TGTGCCAGCAGCCAGACAAGAAACCAAGAGACCCAGTACTTC. Protein product: CASSQTRNQETQYF.

This chain uses TRBV19 with TRBJ2-4, with 9 bases fitting TRBD2. The V and J ends lost 3 bases and 4 bases, in that order; junction bases with no gene match: 7. The CDR3 runs 16 residues. Germline CDR1 and CDR2: LNHDA and SQIVND (reference sequence). CDR3 DNA sequence: TGTGCCAGTAGTATCTTGGCTAGCGGGAAAAAAAACATTCAGTACTTC. Translating gives CASSILASGKKNIQYF.

The rearrangement joins TRBV6-5 to TRBJ1-5; D is perhaps TRBD1 (5 bases). Trimming removed 11 bases at V and 1 base at J, with 12 bases between. The CDR3 loop spans 13 amino acids. Germline V lookup: CDR1 MNHEY, CDR2 SVGAGI. The DNA for the CDR3 is TGTGCCGGGTCCCGACAGAGCAATCAGCCCCAGCATTTT. Translation: CAGSRQSNQPQHF.

The CDR3 loop reads CASSVGQGSGSPLHF. Written as DNA, the CDR3 is TGTGCCAGCAGCGTTGGACAGGGATCCGGTTCACCCCTCCACTTT. The gene calls are TRBV9 and TRBJ1-6, with TRBD1 matching 8 bases. The V and J ends lost 2 bases and 9 bases, in that order; junction bases with no gene match: 7. This CDR3 comprises 15 residues. In germline, CDR1 is SGDLS, CDR2 YYNGEE. The whole variable domain, remainder taken from reference TRBV9 and TRBJ1-6, is DSGVTQTPKHLITATGQRVTLRCSPRSGDLSVYWYQQSLDQGLQFLIQYYNGEERAKGNILERFSAQQFPDLHSELNLSSLELGDSALYFCASSVGQGSGSPLHFGNGTRLTVT.

This rearrangement joins TRBV12-1 to TRBJ2-7; the table names TRBD2, a call not compared with the DNA. TRBV12-1 is a documented pseudogene. The length of the CDR3 is 15 residues. The CDR3 region is CASSFGLAGFGEQYF. DNA for the CDR3: TGTGCCAGCAGCTTTGGGCTAGCGGGGTTCGGAGAGCAGTACTTC.

The chain recombines TRBV19 with TRBJ1-4; possibly TRBD1 for D (5 bases). Germline V gene lookup returns CDR1 LNHDA and CDR2 SQIVND (reference sequence). V lost 10 bases and J lost 4, with 16 bases in between. The CDR3 spans 14 residues. CDR3 bases: TGTGCCACACACTTCGGGGGAGATAATGAAAAACTGTTTTTT. Encoded protein: CATHFGGDNEKLFF.

V usage is TRBV28 and J usage is TRBJ2-6; possible D gene TRBD2, 5 bases. There are 16 residues in the CDR3. Trimming left V 5 bases short and J 3 bases short, with 14 bases between. Germline V CDR1 and CDR2: MDHEN, SYDVKM. CDR3 loop: CASSSPGRVGANVLTF. The CDR3, as DNA: TGTGCCAGCAGTAGCCCGGGAAGGGTTGGGGCCAACGTCCTGACTTTC. The whole variable domain, filled in from reference TRBV28 and TRBJ2-6, reads DVKVTQSSRYLVKRTGEKVFLECVQDMDHENMFWYRQDPGLGLRLIYFSYDVKMKEKGDIPEGYSVSREKKERFSLILESASTNQTSMYLCASSSPGRVGANVLTFGAGSRLTVL.

V and J are TRBV3-1 (or the pseudogene TRBV3-2) and TRBJ2-1, with a tentative D call TRBD2 (5 bases). This CDR3 has 15 residues. CDR1 and CDR2 from the germline V gene are LGHDT and YNNKEL (reference sequence). V dropped 4 bases and J dropped 0 bases, with 10 bases sitting between them. The CDR3 protein is CASSRGRSSYNEQFF. In nucleotides, the CDR3 is TGTGCCAGCAGCCGAGGGCGGAGCTCCTACAATGAGCAGTTCTTC.

The V gene is TRBV7-8, the J gene TRBJ2-1, with TRBD2 identical over 14 bases. Losses at the gene ends were 10 bases for V and 6 bases for J; bases not matched to a gene: 2. The CDR3 spans 13 residues. CDR1 is SGHVS and CDR2 is FQNEAQ in the germline V gene. This CDR3 is CATGTSGSNEQFF. The CDR3 DNA sequence: TGTGCCACCGGGACTAGCGGGAGCAATGAGCAGTTCTTC.

The J gene is TRBJ2-3, the V gene TRBV30; TRBD2 matches at 12 bases. V dropped 1 base and J dropped 2; count of bases not matched to a gene: 4. Germline V gene data show CDR1 as GTSNPN and CDR2 as SVGIG (reference sequence). This CDR3 has 16 residues. CDR3 in amino acids: CAWSAGLAGNTDTQYF. CDR3 sequence (DNA): TGTGCCTGGAGTGCAGGACTAGCGGGAAACACAGATACGCAGTATTTT.